Presented here are 22 T cell receptor beta chains from one specimen sequenced in a study of breast tumors, draining lymph nodes, adjacent tissues. A single record per CDR3 protein comes from TCRdb applying MiXCR to the multiplex PCR reads. There are 10,000 to 15,000 distinct CDR3 sequences in the sample; approximately 35% occur only once, and more than 14% lies in the top ten. The sequenced sample was breast tumor tissue. These receptors came from a female donor with breast cancer. Some clones in this sample may be carry-over from other donors' samples.

This clonotype appeared many times. This chain links TRBV10-3 with TRBJ2-5; TRBD2 matches 8 bases. This CDR3 is built from 15 residues. J lost 4 bases, V lost 2 bases, and 6 bases had no gene match. The V gene's germline CDR1 is ENHRY and CDR2 SYGVKD. CDR3 protein: CAISERPGGRETQYF. In DNA form, the CDR3 reads TGTGCCATCAGTGAGAGACCGGGAGGGCGAGAGACCCAGTACTTC.

There are a few counts of this clonotype. A much larger clonotype is one base distant, so this may be a read error. The chain is built from TRBV5-5 and TRBJ1-4; TRBD1 agrees at 8 bases. This CDR3 spans 16 amino acids. CDR1 SGHKS and CDR2 YYEKEE come from the germline V gene (reference sequence). The CDR3 loop is CASSSYRGTVNGKLFF. For the CDR3, the DNA is TGTGCCAGCAGCTCGTACAGGGGGACTGTAAATGGAAAACTGTTTTTT.

This CDR3 reads CASSHRQGSSYEQYF. The CDR3 DNA reads TGTGCCAGCAGCCACCGACAGGGGAGCTCCTACGAGCAGTACTTC. The V call is TRBV7-2, the J call TRBJ2-7, with TRBD1 matching 8 bases. V lost 5 bases and J lost 0; bases outside the gene matches: 6. The CDR3 contains 15 residues. Germline CDR1 is SGHTA and CDR2 is FQGNSA.

This chain connects TRBV29-1 to TRBJ2-7; 8 nucleotides line up with TRBD2. With V trimmed by 6 bases and J by 4 bases, 8 bases remained unmatched. The germline V gene encodes CDR1 SQVTM and CDR2 ANQGSEA. CDR3 length equals 13 residues. CDR3: CSVAGGGSYEQYF. The CDR3 DNA reads as TGCAGCGTCGCCGGGGGGGGGAGTTACGAGCAGTACTTC.

This clonotype was observed many times. The V call is TRBV6-5, the J call TRBJ1-5, with D possibly matching TRBD1 (6 bases). CDR1 is MNHEY and CDR2 is SVGAGI in the germline V gene. The V end was cut by 8 bases, the J end by 1 base, with 21 bases between. CDR3 size: 17 residues. The CDR3 DNA reads TGTGCCAGCTCTCCGGGACAACCTTTGAGGAGCAATCAGCCCCAGCATTTT. Protein product: CASSPGQPLRSNQPQHF.

The rearrangement links TRBV7-8 to TRBJ1-1; D call uncertain. Trimming pared 1 base from V and 1 base from J, leaving 4 bases between. Germline V gene data show CDR1 as SGHVS and CDR2 as FQNEAQ. The CDR3 is made up of 13 amino acids. DNA of the CDR3: TGTGCCAGCAGCTTAGAGAGGAACACTGAAGCTTTCTTT. This encodes CASSLERNTEAFF.

This clonotype qualifies as medium-sized. The chain recombines TRBV5-1 with TRBJ2-1; TRBD2 matches 15 bases. Germline values: CDR1 SGHRS, CDR2 YFSETQ. The V segment lost 4 bases and the J segment 7 bases; nucleotides outside the gene matches: 3. This CDR3 spans 15 amino acids. Written as DNA, the CDR3 is TGCGCCAGCAGCAGGACTAGCGGGAGGGCTAATGAGCAGTTCTTC. It is translated as CASSRTSGRANEQFF.

On this clonotype: Because the CDR3's place on the DNA is in doubt, the DNA is left out and the CDR3 is given as listed by TCRdb. The CDR3 sequence is CASSFYICSADLAGGGLETQYF. This chain uses TRBV5-1 with TRBJ2-5; whether TRBD2, the table's D call, matches the DNA was not checked. The germline CDR1 and CDR2 sequences are SGHRS and YFSETQ. A total of 22 residues make up the CDR3, ends included.

Sample share makes this clonotype medium-sized. V is TRBV10-2 and J is TRBJ1-5, with D unclear. The CDR3 contains 13 residues. CDR1 and CDR2 (germline): WSHSY, SAAADI. Trimming shortened V by 6 bases and J by 4 bases, and 10 bases separated the two germline ends. CDR3 amino acids: CASSQERNQPQHF. The CDR3 DNA is TGCGCCAGCAGCCAGGAAAGAAATCAGCCCCAGCATTTT.

This clonotype was detected many times. The chain has TRBV5-6 and TRBJ2-5; D is possibly TRBD2 (5 bases). V lost 0 bases and J 2 bases, leaving 14 bases between the germline ends. Looked up from germline, CDR1 is SGHDT and CDR2 is YYEEEE. The CDR3 is 16 residues long. In DNA, the CDR3 is TGTGCCAGCAGCTTGGCCGCGCTAGCACTTCAAGAGACCCAGTACTTC. Protein product: CASSLAALALQETQYF.

This clonotype was seen a single time. At one end the junction does not follow the germline gene, possibly because of a read error. The V and J genes are TRBV4-1 and TRBJ2-1; D gene unclear. This CDR3 region has 16 residues. Germline-derived CDR1 and CDR2 are MGHRA and YSYEKL. The CDR3, as DNA: TGCGCCAGCAGCCAATATTCAGGACGGGCGTACAATGAGCAGCTCTTC. Its protein product is CASSQYSGRAYNEQLF.

This clonotype has ten or more counts. This chain uses TRBV5-8 with TRBJ1-4; TRBD1 matches at 8 bases. Trimming cost V 5 bases and J 0 bases; bases outside gene matches: 9. Per the germline V gene, CDR1 is SGHTS and CDR2 is YDEGEE. The CDR3 is made up of 17 amino acids. DNA of the CDR3: TGTGCCAGCAGTCCATTTCGACAGGGGACAACTAATGAAAAACTGTTTTTT. Translated, it gives CASSPFRQGTTNEKLFF.

This clonotype was detected many times. V is TRBV10-3 and J is TRBJ1-2; TRBD1 might be the D (5 bases). Germline lookup yields CDR1 ENHRY and CDR2 SYGVKD. The CDR3 is 15 residues long. The V end lost 3 bases, the J end lost 0 bases, and 11 bases lay between the germline ends. CDR3 region: CAISDEGEANYGYTF. CDR3 DNA sequence: TGTGCCATCAGTGACGAAGGGGAAGCTAACTATGGCTACACCTTC.

This sequence joins TRBV14 and TRBJ2-5, with D perhaps TRBD2 (6 bases). There are 17 residues in the CDR3. Germline V gives CDR1 SGHDN, CDR2 FVKESK. The V end lost 0 bases, the J end lost 1 base, and 15 bases lay between the germline ends. For the CDR3, the DNA is TGTGCCAGCAGCCAAGATAGGGAAGCCGGGAGCCAAGAGACCCAGTACTTC. Translation: CASSQDREAGSQETQYF.

In its sample, this clonotype is medium-sized. This chain joins TRBV7-8 and TRBJ2-7; D assignment may be TRBD1 or TRBD2 (6 bases each). CDR1 and CDR2 (germline): SGHVS, FQNEAQ. The length of the CDR3 is 13 residues. V shed 6 bases and J shed 3 bases, with 12 bases lying between them. In DNA, the CDR3 is TGTGCCAGCAGTAAACAGGGAGGCTACGAGCAGTACTTC. Encoded protein: CASSKQGGYEQYF.

This clonotype has more than one count but fewer than ten. The chain is built from TRBV20-1 and TRBJ2-5, with a weak D call TRBD1 (6 bases). Trimming shortened V by 6 bases and J by 5 bases, and 13 bases separated the two germline ends. The germline V gene has CDR1 DFQATT and CDR2 SNEGSKA (reference sequence). CDR3 length: 12 amino acids. In nucleotides, the CDR3 is TGCAGTGCCCGCAGGGGATCGGAGACCCAGTACTTC. Amino acids: CSARRGSETQYF.

This clonotype was seen at least ten times. This chain connects TRBV20-1 to TRBJ2-3; TRBD1 might be the D (6 bases). The CDR3 is made up of 14 amino acids. CDR1 is DFQATT, CDR2 SNEGSKA, per germline (reference sequence). The V end was cut by 2 bases, the J end by 2 bases, with 11 bases between. The CDR3 bases are TGCAGTGCTAGACCCCAGGGGAACACAGATACGCAGTATTTT. It specifies CSARPQGNTDTQYF.

By share, this clonotype ranks as medium-sized. The V and J genes are TRBV19 and TRBJ2-1; TRBD2 matches at 14 bases. The germline CDR1 and CDR2 sequences are LNHDA and SQIVND (reference sequence). V shed 3 bases and J 10 bases; nucleotides not matched to a gene: 11. The CDR3 length is 17 residues. CDR3 DNA sequence: TGTGCCAGTAGTATTGGGGGACTAGCGGGAGTACAACGAGAGCAGTTCTTC. Translating gives CASSIGGLAGVQREQFF.

This clonotype was seen at least ten times. The CDR3, as DNA: TGTGCCAGCAGCCCCTTCTGGGGTAGCGGCGCTGAGCAGTTCTTC. Translated: CASSPFWGSGAEQFF. The rearrangement links TRBV7-2 to TRBJ2-1, with D possibly matching TRBD2 (6 bases). V lost 5 bases and J 9 bases, leaving 20 bases between the germline ends. The germline V gene has CDR1 SGHTA and CDR2 FQGNSA. The CDR3 has 15 amino acids.

This clonotype has at least ten counts. The chain's CDR3 is CASRDIQRGYTDTQYF. DNA of the CDR3: TGTGCCAGCAGGGATATACAGCGGGGTTACACAGATACGCAGTATTTT. The chain links TRBV7-9 to TRBJ2-3; 7 bases are shared with TRBD2. The CDR3 is 16 residues long. Germline CDR1 and CDR2: SEHNR and FQNEAQ (reference sequence). With 6 bases clipped from V and 2 bases from J, the junction kept 11 bases outside the gene matches.

This clonotype was detected ten times or more. The V call is TRBV6-5, the J call TRBJ2-5; unclear D gene. The V gene lost 2 bases and the J gene lost 1 base, with 11 bases spanning the gap. The CDR3 contains 15 residues. Looked up from germline, CDR1 is MNHEY and CDR2 is SVGAGI. The CDR3 spells CASSYGVGFQETQYF. CDR3 bases: TGTGCCAGCAGTTACGGGGTCGGCTTCCAAGAGACCCAGTACTTC.

By sample fraction, this clonotype is medium-sized. The V and J genes are TRBV4-1 and TRBJ1-5, with D perhaps TRBD1 (5 bases). V lost 2 bases, J lost 2 bases, and 13 bases lay in between. Germline assignment: CDR1 MGHRA and CDR2 YSYEKL. The length of the CDR3 is 16 residues. CDR3 nucleotides: TGCGCCAGCAGCCAAACGCCGCAGGGACGCAATCAGCCCCAGCATTTT. Residues: CASSQTPQGRNQPQHF.